This entry is about one T cell receptor (beta chain). The sample contains more than one DNA sequence encoding this CDR3. TCRdb's copy holds only in-frame clones and misses some; the assay was immunoSEQ multiplex PCR. The profile shows roughly 230,000 clones, 70% to 90% of them singletons. This record belongs to a study of blood T cell repertoires in COVID-19. Study-wide background: Samples of COVID-19 (acute and convalescent) were obtained from the United States, Italy and Spain. The cDNA or gDNA used as material had been derived from T cells, B-cell-depleted T cells, or PBMCs.

Sequencing was done on a sample of peripheral blood. The receptor was derived from a man between 40 and 49 years old with acute or convalescent COVID-19.

The CDR3 is CASSLSLGGGYTF. The CDR3, as DNA: TGTGCCAGCAGCCTCTCTCTCGGGGGGGGCTACACCTTC. V and J are TRBV3-1 (or the pseudogene TRBV3-2) and TRBJ1-2, with TRBD1 as a possible D gene (5 bases). Trimming left V 4 bases short and J 8 bases short, with 14 bases between. CDR1 and CDR2 (germline): LGHDT, YNNKEL (reference sequence). The CDR3 runs to 13 residues.